These 6 T cell receptor beta chains were sequenced from one sample in a study of CD8+ T cells in alopecia areata. Isolated RNA was reverse transcribed into cDNA used as the sequencing template. The method was immunoSEQ multiplex PCR; TCRdb's version includes in-frame clones alone and lacks a portion of them. The sample consists of 170,000 or so clones, 59% of them appearing once. The sequencing used CD4+ T cells sorted from blood, collected at week 0. Receptor source: a human donor with alopecia areata.

The chain employs TRBV15 and TRBJ2-5, with D unclear. Germline V gene data show CDR1 as LNHNV and CDR2 as YYDKDF (reference sequence). This CDR3 contains 14 residues. V lost 4 bases and J lost 5, with 14 bases in between. The DNA of the CDR3 is TGTGCCACCAGCACCAGTGGGGTTAGGGAGACCCAGTACTTC. Translated: CATSTSGVRETQYF.

The chain uses TRBV19 and TRBJ2-3; D uncertain. Germline CDR1 and CDR2: LNHDA and SQIVND (reference sequence). This CDR3 is 15 amino acids long. V lost 3 bases and J 0 bases, leaving 10 bases between the germline ends. The CDR3 is CASSMLLPSTDTQYF. In nucleotides, the CDR3 is TGTGCCAGTAGTATGCTCCTTCCTAGCACAGATACGCAGTATTTT.

The chain joins TRBV19 to TRBJ2-6; D possibly matches TRBD1 or TRBD2 (5 bases each). The V end was cut by 7 bases, the J end by 0 bases, with 16 bases between. The CDR3 sequence is 17 residues long. Germline CDR1 LNHDA, CDR2 SQIVND (reference sequence). Written as DNA, the CDR3 is TGTGCCAGTAACCCGAGGGACGTCAACTCTGGGGCCAACGTCCTGACTTTC. Protein sequence: CASNPRDVNSGANVLTF.

This clone turned up a few times. The chain links TRBV7-2 to TRBJ2-1; D gene ambiguous. The CDR3 contains 13 residues. CDR1 SGHTA and CDR2 FQGNSA come from the germline V gene. Between the trimmed V and J ends, which lost 2 bases and 15 bases, there was a span of 17 bases. CDR3 protein: CASSLNGWTTAFF. The CDR3 region has the DNA TGTGCCAGCAGCTTAAACGGGTGGACCACAGCGTTCTTC. Combining the CDR3 with reference TRBV7-2 and TRBJ2-1 gives the whole variable domain GAGVSQSPSNKVTEKGKDVELRCDPISGHTALYWYRQSLGQGLEFLIYFQGNSAPDKSGLPSDRFSAERTGGSVSTLTIQRTQQEDSAVYLCASSLNGWTTAFFGPGTRLTVL.

The chain's CDR3 is CASSQESGAGELFF. CDR3 DNA sequence: TGTGCCAGTAGTCAAGAATCAGGGGCCGGGGAGCTGTTTTTT. The chain has TRBV19 and TRBJ2-2, with a tentative D call TRBD1 (6 bases). Between the trimmed V and J ends, which lost 5 bases and 6 bases, there was a span of 13 bases. Per germline, CDR1 LNHDA and CDR2 SQIVND (reference sequence). The CDR3 is 14 residues long.

This chain uses TRBV6-5 with TRBJ1-5, with TRBD1 as a possible D gene (5 bases). V lost 7 bases to trimming and J lost 6 bases, with 16 bases between them. The germline V gene encodes CDR1 MNHEY and CDR2 SVGAGI. The CDR3 covers 14 residues. The CDR3 sequence: CASNTQGEGQPQHF. CDR3 nucleotide sequence: TGTGCCAGCAACACCCAGGGAGAGGGTCAGCCCCAGCATTTT.